The 9 T cell receptor beta chains presented below share a single source sample, sequenced in a study of naive and memory T cell subsets. Findings of the study overall: Especially in CD8 cells, naive repertoires contained a few larger clonotypes, possibly CD45RA-re-expressing memory cells.

These receptors' targets are unknown. The beta constant-region primer was an equimolar mix of two oligonucleotides covering TRBC1 and TRBC2. Nested alpha and beta constant-region primers with the SP2 primer drove four PCR rounds on ligated cDNA. MiXCR, run by TCRdb on the UMI-ligation and nested PCR reads, gives a single entry per CDR3 protein. The sample has approximately 150,000 distinct CDR3 sequences; approximately 22% are singletons. Sequencing used naive CD4+ T cells from blood. The receptors come from a human donor in good health.

This clonotype was recorded a few times. V and J are TRBV19 and TRBJ2-6, with 8 bases fitting TRBD1. The CDR3 is 19 residues long. The J segment lost 0 bases and the V segment lost 5 bases, leaving 12 bases of the junction unmatched. CDR1 is LNHDA and CDR2 is SQIVND in the germline V gene (reference sequence). The CDR3 coding sequence is TGTGCCAGTAGTCCCCTGGCGACAGGGGCCAGCTCTGGGGCCAACGTCCTGACTTTC. Amino acids: CASSPLATGASSGANVLTF.

This clonotype came up a few times. CDR3 nucleotide sequence: TGTGCCAGCAGTACGCGGGCCCCGAGGTACGAGCAGTACTTC. As protein: CASSTRAPRYEQYF. The chain recombines TRBV6-5 with TRBJ2-7; maybe TRBD2 (5 bases). The V gene lost 5 bases and the J gene lost 4 bases, with 15 bases spanning the gap. The CDR3 sequence is 14 residues long. In germline, CDR1 is MNHEY, CDR2 SVGAGI.

This clonotype has ten or more counts. The V and J genes are TRBV29-1 and TRBJ1-1; a weak D match, TRBD1 (5 bases). Germline CDR1 and CDR2: SQVTM and ANQGSEA. The CDR3 extends over 14 amino acids. V lost 4 bases and J lost 0, with 12 bases in between. This CDR3 reads CSVGEGSLNTEAFF. The CDR3, as DNA: TGCAGCGTTGGGGAGGGGTCATTGAACACTGAAGCTTTCTTT.

The V gene is TRBV27, the J gene TRBJ2-3; 13 nucleotides align to TRBD2. The V and J ends lost 6 bases and 0 bases, in that order; junction bases with no gene match: 3. From germline, CDR1 is MNHEY and CDR2 SMNVEV (reference sequence). The CDR3 covers 16 residues. CDR3 protein: CASRTSGRTSTDTQYF. In nucleotides, the CDR3 is TGTGCCAGCAGGACTAGCGGGAGGACTAGCACAGATACGCAGTATTTT.

The chain employs TRBV20-1 and TRBJ1-5; no definite D call. Trimming removed 3 bases at V and 1 base at J, with 4 bases between. Per the germline V gene, CDR1 is DFQATT and CDR2 is SNEGSKA (reference sequence). The CDR3 has 12 residues. The CDR3 region has the DNA TGCAGTGCTAGTGGCAGCAATCAGCCCCAGCATTTT. Translating it yields CSASGSNQPQHF.

V and J are TRBV6-2 or TRBV6-3 and TRBJ2-1, with a tentative D call TRBD2 (6 bases). The CDR3 sequence is 14 residues long. V was trimmed by 4 bases and J by 12 bases, leaving 19 bases between them. Per germline, CDR1 MNHEY and CDR2 SVGEGT. CDR3: CASSWWDSILGQFF. CDR3 DNA: TGTGCCAGCAGTTGGTGGGACTCCATTCTCGGGCAGTTCTTC.

This clonotype was found once. The chain carries TRBV3-1 and TRBJ1-1, with 11 bases lining up with TRBD1. CDR3 length equals 15 residues. Germline V gene sequence: CDR1 LGHDT, CDR2 YNNKEL (reference sequence). J gave up 5 bases and V 4 bases, and 6 bases lay outside the gene matches. CDR3 region: CASSLQDRGRTEAFF. The DNA of the CDR3 is TGTGCCAGCAGCCTTCAGGACAGGGGGCGTACTGAAGCTTTCTTT.

This clonotype has at least ten counts. This chain joins TRBV12-3 or TRBV12-4 and TRBJ1-1; the D is unclear. The CDR3 contains 15 residues. Trimming cost V 6 bases and J 1 base, with 15 bases left between them. The CDR3 DNA is TGTGCCAGCAGGGAATTACATGGCCAGAACACTGAAGCTTTCTTT. Its protein is CASRELHGQNTEAFF.

The chain recombines TRBV4-1 with TRBJ1-2; 7 bases agree with TRBD1. This CDR3 region has 15 residues. Germline lookup yields CDR1 MGHRA and CDR2 YSYEKL. V lost 0 bases to trimming and J lost 5 bases; unmatched junction nucleotides: 6. CDR3 nucleotides: TGCGCCAGCAGCCAAGAAGAATCGACAGGGTATGGCTACACCTTC. Its translation is CASSQEESTGYGYTF.